The clone carrying this T cell receptor (beta chain) was seen more than once but under ten times. The antigen remains undetermined. Clones were sequenced by immunoSEQ multiplex PCR, and TCRdb holds only the in-frame ones, with some missing. The sample includes 3,500 to 4,500 clones, around 16% of them seen just once. The data belong to a study of T cell clonotyping in hematopoietic cell transplantation. This CDR3 spans 11 amino acids. V gave up 1 base and J gave up 5 bases, with 5 bases separating them. Germline lookup yields CDR1 DFQATT and CDR2 SNEGSKA (reference sequence). The study, taken as a whole, reports: CD4 and CD8 repertoire contributions could not be separated without sorting. At the given depth, recipient repertoires were over 95% de novo clonotypes. Broader posttransplant TCR repertoire diversity was predicted by graft donor and pretransplant recipient Inverse Simpson Index values. Pathologically expanded recipient clonotypes increased progressively from day 30 to day 180 as diversity fell.

The origin of this receptor is a male patient aged 45 to 59 who had an allogeneic stem cell transplant from a related donor, so the T cells may come from the graft donor. Some clones in this sample may be carry-over from other donors' samples. The genes are TRBV20-1 and TRBJ1-1; D uncertain. The specimen comprised peripheral blood mononuclear cells, sampled 30 days after allogeneic stem cell transplant. The CDR3 DNA follows: TGCAGTGCTAGAGTGGTAACTGAAGCTTTCTTT. This translates into CSARVVTEAFF.